Below, 26 T cell receptor beta chains from the same sample are listed, as sequenced in a study of shared clonotypes between healthy human individuals. Assay used: immunoSEQ multiplex PCR; TCRdb lists only in-frame clones, some missing. The sample contains around 510,000 clones, around 77% of which appear only once. Material: PBMCs. These receptors originate from a woman in her 40s in good health. Some clones in this sample may be carry-over from other donors' samples.

V is TRBV10-3 and J is TRBJ2-5; no definite D call. The CDR3 runs to 12 residues. The V end lost 6 bases, the J end lost 0 bases, and 5 bases lay between the germline ends. From germline, CDR1 is ENHRY and CDR2 SYGVKD. The CDR3, as DNA: TGTGCCATCAGGGCTAACCAAGAGACCCAGTACTTC. Encoded protein: CAIRANQETQYF.

The J gene is TRBJ1-5, the V gene TRBV4-1; D gene unclear. The V end lost 0 bases, the J end lost 5 bases, and 11 bases lay between the germline ends. This CDR3 spans 15 amino acids. CDR1 and CDR2 (germline): MGHRA, YSYEKL. CDR3: CASSQDGGIDQPQHF. The DNA for the CDR3 is TGCGCCAGCAGCCAAGATGGAGGGATCGATCAGCCCCAGCATTTT.

This chain joins TRBV7-9 and TRBJ2-1, with D hard to call. The V gene's germline CDR1 is SEHNR and CDR2 FQNEAQ (reference sequence). Trimming pared 8 bases from V and 6 bases from J, leaving 17 bases between. The CDR3 is 14 residues long. The CDR3 DNA reads as TGTGCCAGCGAGGTGGGTAACCACCTCAATGAGCAGTTCTTC. It translates to CASEVGNHLNEQFF.

J is TRBJ1-5 and V is TRBV7-9; TRBD1 is a possible D gene (5 bases). The CDR3 has 14 amino acids. CDR1 SEHNR and CDR2 FQNEAQ come from the germline V gene (reference sequence). V gave up 2 bases and J gave up 5 bases, with 10 bases separating them. The CDR3 here is CASSLPGRDQPQHF. The CDR3 DNA reads TGTGCCAGCAGCTTACCGGGGCGTGATCAGCCCCAGCATTTT.

This chain joins TRBV9 and TRBJ2-1; 14 nucleotides agree with TRBD2. In germline, CDR1 is SGDLS, CDR2 YYNGEE. Unmatched junction bases numbered 2, after V lost 3 bases and J lost 0 bases. This CDR3 has 17 amino acids. The CDR3 sequence is CASSGTSGRPSYNEQFF. The CDR3 DNA reads TGTGCCAGCAGCGGGACTAGCGGGAGGCCCTCCTACAATGAGCAGTTCTTC.

The V call is TRBV28, the J call TRBJ2-4; D unclear. Germline CDR1 reads MDHEN; CDR2 reads SYDVKM. V lost 5 bases to trimming and J lost 6 bases, with 20 bases between them. This CDR3 is built from 16 residues. Here the CDR3 reads CASSPAAGMPGNIQYF. The CDR3 DNA follows: TGTGCCAGCAGTCCCGCCGCTGGGATGCCGGGAAACATTCAGTACTTC. Variable domain in full (rest from reference TRBV28 and TRBJ2-4): DVKVTQSSRYLVKRTGEKVFLECVQDMDHENMFWYRQDPGLGLRLIYFSYDVKMKEKGDIPEGYSVSREKKERFSLILESASTNQTSMYLCASSPAAGMPGNIQYFGAGTRLSVL.

The genes are TRBV11-2 and TRBJ2-5; D might be TRBD1 or TRBD2, each matching 5 bases. The CDR3 sequence is 16 residues long. Germline CDR1 SGHAT, CDR2 FQNNGV. Trimming cost V 8 bases and J 4 bases, with 23 bases left between them. Here the CDR3 DNA reads TGTGCCAGCTCGAATTGGAGGACGGTGAGGGGAGAGACCCAGTACTTC. Translating gives CASSNWRTVRGETQYF.

The V and J genes are TRBV18 and TRBJ2-5; 8 nucleotides agree with TRBD1. The CDR3 is 15 amino acids. CDR1 and CDR2 from the germline V gene are KGHSH and LQKENI. With V trimmed by 0 bases and J by 6 bases, 6 bases remained unmatched. The CDR3 spells CASSPPDRAGKTQYF. In nucleotides, the CDR3 is TGTGCCAGCTCACCACCGGACAGGGCGGGAAAGACCCAGTACTTC.

The chain couples TRBV5-8 to TRBJ2-1, with 9 bases matching TRBD1. In germline, CDR1 is SGHTS, CDR2 YDEGEE. Trimming cost V 4 bases and J 15 bases; bases outside gene matches: 14. The CDR3 is 14 residues long. The CDR3: CASSTVWDRVRRFF. For the CDR3, the DNA is TGTGCCAGCAGCACTGTATGGGACAGGGTTCGGCGGTTCTTC.

CDR3 residues: CASSADPNTEAFF. The CDR3 DNA reads as TGCGCCAGCAGCGCGGACCCGAACACTGAAGCTTTCTTT. This chain links TRBV5-1 with TRBJ1-1, with D hard to call. V lost 4 bases and J lost 1, with 8 bases in between. CDR1 and CDR2 (germline): SGHRS, YFSETQ. CDR3 length: 13 amino acids. Using reference TRBV5-1 and TRBJ1-1 for the parts outside the CDR3, the full variable domain is KAGVTQTPRYLIKTRGQQVTLSCSPISGHRSVSWYQQTPGQGLQFLFEYFSETQRNKGNFPGRFSGRQFSNSRSEMNVSTLELGDSALYLCASSADPNTEAFFGQGTRLTVV.

V is TRBV19 and J is TRBJ2-2; 12 bases fit TRBD2. The trim removed 6 bases at V and 5 bases at J, leaving 7 bases unmatched. CDR3 size: 16 residues. Germline loops: CDR1 LNHDA, CDR2 SQIVND (reference sequence). This chain's CDR3 is CASRRLAGVKTGELFF. The CDR3 DNA reads as TGTGCCAGTAGAAGACTAGCGGGAGTCAAGACCGGGGAGCTGTTTTTT.

This clone came up many times. V and J are TRBV27 and TRBJ1-1; 7 bases are shared with TRBD1. The germline V gene encodes CDR1 MNHEY and CDR2 SMNVEV (reference sequence). The CDR3 runs 14 residues. Trimming took 2 bases from V and 4 from J; bases not matched to a gene: 4. CDR3 bases: TGTGCCAGCAGTTTACGAGGGGGCGTCACTGAAGCTTTCTTT. It yields the protein CASSLRGGVTEAFF.

About this clone: It may be a read error: a sequence one base away is much more abundant. The chain links TRBV5-6 to TRBJ1-1; D call uncertain. The germline V and J ends were trimmed by 3 bases and 2 bases, with 14 bases remaining between them. CDR1 SGHDT and CDR2 YYEEEE come from the germline V gene. This CDR3 region has 15 residues. Written as DNA, the CDR3 is TGTGCCAGCAGCTGGGCCCTCCCGGGCAACACTGAAGCTTTCTTT. Amino acids: CASSWALPGNTEAFF.

This clone appeared many times. V and J are TRBV2 and TRBJ2-5; 7 bases fit TRBD2. The CDR3 runs 15 residues. Per the germline V gene, CDR1 is SNHLY and CDR2 is FYNNEI. The V and J ends lost 6 bases and 5 bases, in that order; junction bases with no gene match: 12. The CDR3, as DNA: TGTGCCAGCAGCCGAGGGGCTACTAGCGATGAGACCCAGTACTTC. Its translation: CASSRGATSDETQYF.

The V gene is TRBV18, the J gene TRBJ2-1; 12 bases are a match to TRBD2. Trimming took 3 bases from V and 7 from J; bases not matched to a gene: 7. The CDR3 has 16 amino acids. Germline CDR1 KGHSH, CDR2 LQKENI. CDR3 residues: CASSPLLAGGPNEQFF. The CDR3 bases are TGTGCCAGCTCACCCTTGCTAGCGGGAGGGCCTAATGAGCAGTTCTTC.

This clone came up many times. This rearrangement joins TRBV10-3 to TRBJ2-3; 12 bases are a match to TRBD2. After removal of 8 bases from V and 0 bases from J, the junction contained 0 bases not matched to a gene. The CDR3 contains 14 residues. The V gene's germline CDR1 is ENHRY and CDR2 SYGVKD. CDR3 region: CAIGTSGSTDTQYF. The CDR3 region has the DNA TGTGCCATCGGGACTAGCGGGAGCACAGATACGCAGTATTTT.

The V and J genes are TRBV4-2 and TRBJ2-4, with D perhaps given as TRBD1 or TRBD2 (5 bases each). The CDR3 runs 15 residues. CDR1 is LGHNA and CDR2 is YNFKEQ in the germline V gene. The ends were cut back, 2 bases at V and 6 bases at J, with 14 bases in the middle. In nucleotides, the CDR3 is TGTGCCAGCAGCCAACAACTAGGGACCGTAAACATTCAGTACTTC. It translates to CASSQQLGTVNIQYF.

Notes on this clone: With only one base between it and a far larger clone, this is likely a read error. The conserved final phenylalanine or tryptophan is absent from the CDR3, which likely points to a read error. V is TRBV30 and J is TRBJ1-1, with TRBD1 as a possible D gene (5 bases). The length of the CDR3 is 14 residues. The V gene's germline CDR1 is GTSNPN and CDR2 SVGIG (reference sequence). V was pared by 2 bases and J by 6 bases, with 16 bases between. This chain's CDR3 is CAWSPIRGTAEAFS. The CDR3, as DNA: TGTGCCTGGAGTCCCATAAGGGGCACAGCTGAAGCTTTCTCT.

This chain links TRBV28 with TRBJ1-5; unclear D gene. V lost 5 bases to trimming and J lost 9 bases, with 8 bases between them. Germline V CDR1 and CDR2: MDHEN, SYDVKM. CDR3 size: 11 residues. The CDR3 DNA reads as TGTGCCAGCAGTGGGATTCCGCCCCAGCATTTT. This sequence encodes CASSGIPPQHF.

This clone was recorded a few times. V and J are TRBV7-2 and TRBJ2-5; D is unclear. V was shortened by 5 bases and J by 5 bases, with 12 bases between the two germline ends. The CDR3 sequence is 13 residues long. In germline, CDR1 is SGHTA, CDR2 FQGNSA. CDR3 nucleotides: TGTGCCAGCAGCCCGGGTGATAGGGAGACCCAGTACTTC. It codes for CASSPGDRETQYF.

To note about this clone: Possible read error: a much larger clone is one base away. Other DNA sequences within the sample encode an identical CDR3. This rearrangement joins TRBV11-2 to TRBJ2-3, with D perhaps TRBD1 (5 bases). V was trimmed by 1 base and J by 3 bases, leaving 5 bases between them. This CDR3 has 13 residues. The germline CDR1 and CDR2 sequences are SGHAT and FQNNGV. The CDR3 spells CASSLAGTDTQYF. Written as DNA, the CDR3 is TGTGCCAGCAGCTTAGCAGGGACAGATACGCAGTATTTT.

The rearrangement uses TRBV5-4 and TRBJ2-6; the D gene is possibly TRBD1 (5 bases). CDR3 length: 14 residues. CDR1 and CDR2 from the germline V gene are SGHNT and YYREEE (reference sequence). V was clipped by 4 bases and J by 4 bases, with 9 bases between them. CDR3 protein: CASSQGFGANVLTF. In DNA, the CDR3 is TGTGCCAGCAGCCAGGGCTTCGGGGCCAACGTCCTGACTTTC.

In nucleotides, the CDR3 is TGTGCCAGCAGCGTCGCCACGAAACTCGGAAACACCATATATTTT. Translation: CASSVATKLGNTIYF. The chain joins TRBV9 to TRBJ1-3; no reliable D call. The ends were cut back, 2 bases at V and 4 bases at J, with 13 bases in the middle. CDR1 and CDR2 (germline): SGDLS, YYNGEE. The CDR3 sequence is 15 residues long.

The V gene is TRBV19, the J gene TRBJ2-3, with D uncertain. The CDR3 loop spans 15 amino acids. Looked up from germline, CDR1 is LNHDA and CDR2 is SQIVND (reference sequence). Trimming cost V 1 base and J 4 bases, with 12 bases left between them. The CDR3 bases are TGTGCCAGTAGTATAGTTGGGTCTACCGCAGATACGCAGTATTTT. As protein: CASSIVGSTADTQYF.

V is TRBV14 and J is TRBJ2-5, with 8 bases that match TRBD2. This CDR3 is built from 15 residues. V gave up 3 bases and J gave up 2 bases; unmatched junction bases: 5. From germline, CDR1 is SGHDN and CDR2 FVKESK. The CDR3 here is CASSHVGGEQETQYF. The CDR3 DNA reads as TGTGCCAGCAGCCATGTCGGGGGGGAACAAGAGACCCAGTACTTC. The full variable domain, with the rest looked up from reference TRBV14 and TRBJ2-5, is EAGVTQFPSHSVIEKGQTVTLRCDPISGHDNLYWYRRVMGKEIKFLLHFVKESKQDESGMPNNRFLAERTGGTYSTLKVQPAELEDSGVYFCASSHVGGEQETQYFGPGTRLLVL.

V is TRBV29-1 and J is TRBJ1-1, with a possible D match to TRBD1 (6 bases). This CDR3 is built from 15 residues. CDR1 and CDR2 (germline): SQVTM, ANQGSEA. Trimming stripped 5 bases from V and 5 bases from J, with 21 bases between. The CDR3 reads CSVLPGRGIGTEAFF. DNA of the CDR3: TGCAGCGTTCTTCCGGGGAGGGGGATTGGTACTGAAGCTTTCTTT. The entire variable domain, with the rest obtained from reference TRBV29-1 and TRBJ1-1, is as follows: SAVISQKPSRDICQRGTSLTIQCQVDSQVTMMFWYRQQPGQSLTLIATANQGSEATYESGFVIDKFPISRPNLTFSTLTVSNMSPEDSSIYLCSVLPGRGIGTEAFFGQGTRLTVV.